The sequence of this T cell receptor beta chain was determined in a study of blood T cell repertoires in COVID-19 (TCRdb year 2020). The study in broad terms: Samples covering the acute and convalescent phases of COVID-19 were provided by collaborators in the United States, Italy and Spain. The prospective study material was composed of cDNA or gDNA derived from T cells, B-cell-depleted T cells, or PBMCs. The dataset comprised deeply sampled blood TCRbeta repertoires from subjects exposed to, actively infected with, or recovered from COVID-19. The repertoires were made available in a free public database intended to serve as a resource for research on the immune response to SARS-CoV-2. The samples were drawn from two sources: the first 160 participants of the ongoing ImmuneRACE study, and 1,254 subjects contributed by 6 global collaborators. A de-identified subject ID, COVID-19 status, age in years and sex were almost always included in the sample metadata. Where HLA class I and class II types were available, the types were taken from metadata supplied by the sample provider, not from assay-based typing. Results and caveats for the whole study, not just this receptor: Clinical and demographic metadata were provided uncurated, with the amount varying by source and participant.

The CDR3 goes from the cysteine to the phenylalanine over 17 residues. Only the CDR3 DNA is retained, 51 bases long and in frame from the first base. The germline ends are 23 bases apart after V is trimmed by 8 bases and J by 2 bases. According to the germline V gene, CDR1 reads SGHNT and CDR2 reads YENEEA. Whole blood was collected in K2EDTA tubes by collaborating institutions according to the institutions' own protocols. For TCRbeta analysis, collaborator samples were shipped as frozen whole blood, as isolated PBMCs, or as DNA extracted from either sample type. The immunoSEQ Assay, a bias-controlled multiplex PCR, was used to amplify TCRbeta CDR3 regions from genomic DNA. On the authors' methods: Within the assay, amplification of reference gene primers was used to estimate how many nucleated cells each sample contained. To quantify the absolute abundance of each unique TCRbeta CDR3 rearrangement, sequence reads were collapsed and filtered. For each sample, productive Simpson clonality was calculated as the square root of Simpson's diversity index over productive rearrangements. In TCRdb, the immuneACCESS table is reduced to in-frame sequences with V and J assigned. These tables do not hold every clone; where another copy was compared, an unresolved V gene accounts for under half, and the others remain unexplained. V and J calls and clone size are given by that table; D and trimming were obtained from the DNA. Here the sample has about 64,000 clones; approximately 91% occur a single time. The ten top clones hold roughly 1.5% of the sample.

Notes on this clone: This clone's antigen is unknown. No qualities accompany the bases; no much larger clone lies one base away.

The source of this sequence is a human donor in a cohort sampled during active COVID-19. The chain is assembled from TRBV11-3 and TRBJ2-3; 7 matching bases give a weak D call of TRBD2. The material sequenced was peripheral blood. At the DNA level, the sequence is TGTGCCAGCTCAAGGGGGGGTCTAGCCCCCGCCACAGATACGCAGTATTTT. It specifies CASSRGGLAPATDTQYF.